This T cell receptor (beta chain) was found in a study of regulatory dendritic cells for organ transplantation. Study-level findings and limits: The most alloreactive TCR clonotypes were found in resting memory CD8+ cells. Memory CD8+ clonal expansion seemed more limited with regulatory than mature dendritic cells. Memory T cells were less diverse than naive, with memory CD8+ most oligoclonal.

CDR3 length: 15 residues. Germline V gives CDR1 SGHRS, CDR2 YFSETQ. V was cut by 2 bases and J by 2 bases, with 12 bases left in between. This clone has more than one count but fewer than ten. Antigen unknown. Assay: immunoSEQ multiplex PCR; the TCRdb copy retains only in-frame clones and omits some. The table includes approximately 19,000 clones, about 70% detected once. This rearrangement joins TRBV5-1 to TRBJ2-3; possibly TRBD2 for D (6 bases). Sequenced input: memory CD4+ T cells from blood. Subset meaning: CD45RO+ memory T cells. The receptor's source is a human donor in good health. The CDR3 nucleotides are TGCGCCAGCAGCTTTGCGGGGCCGACCACAGATACGCAGTATTTT. Protein product: CASSFAGPTTDTQYF.